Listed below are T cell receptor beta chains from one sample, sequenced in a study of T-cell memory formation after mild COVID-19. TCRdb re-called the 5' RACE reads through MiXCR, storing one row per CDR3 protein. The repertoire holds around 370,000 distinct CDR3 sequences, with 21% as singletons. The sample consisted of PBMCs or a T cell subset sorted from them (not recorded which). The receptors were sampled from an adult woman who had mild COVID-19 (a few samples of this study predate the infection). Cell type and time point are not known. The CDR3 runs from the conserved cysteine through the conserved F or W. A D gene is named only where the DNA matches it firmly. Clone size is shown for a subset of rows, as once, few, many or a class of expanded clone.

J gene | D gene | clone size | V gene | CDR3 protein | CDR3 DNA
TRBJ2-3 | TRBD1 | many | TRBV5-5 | CASSLPGTGGTDTQYF | TGTGCCAGCAGCTTACCCGGGACAGGGGGCACAGATACGCAGTATTTT
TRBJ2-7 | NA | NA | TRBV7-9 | CASSTARGGYEQYF | TGTGCCAGCAGCACTGCGAGGGGGGGTTACGAGCAGTACTTC
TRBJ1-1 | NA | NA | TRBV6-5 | CASHEARVTEAFF | TGTGCCAGCCACGAGGCCAGGGTGACTGAAGCTTTCTTT
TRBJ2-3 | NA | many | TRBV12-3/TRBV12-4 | CASSLLADTQYF | TGTGCCAGCAGTTTACTAGCAGATACGCAGTATTTT
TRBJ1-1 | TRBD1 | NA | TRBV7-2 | CASSPRTGGGGEAFF | TGTGCCAGCAGCCCTCGGACAGGGGGCGGCGGTGAAGCTTTCTTT
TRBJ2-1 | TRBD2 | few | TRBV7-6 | CASSAGGDEQFF | TGTGCCAGCAGCGCGGGAGGGGATGAGCAGTTCTTC
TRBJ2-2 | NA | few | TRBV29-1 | CSVLETGELFF | TGCAGCGTTCTTGAGACTGGGGAGCTGTTTTTT
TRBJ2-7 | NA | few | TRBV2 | CASSRYEQYF | TGTGCCAGCAGCCGGTACGAGCAGTACTTC
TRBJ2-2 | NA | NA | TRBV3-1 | CASSQVTPGGTGELFF | TGTGCCAGCAGCCAAGTTACCCCCGGAGGAACCGGGGAGCTGTTTTTT
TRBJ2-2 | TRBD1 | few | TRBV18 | CASSSHPGQGIAGELFF | TGTGCCAGCTCCTCCCACCCGGGACAGGGTATTGCCGGGGAGCTGTTTTTT
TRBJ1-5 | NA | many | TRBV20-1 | CSARDRGTVSYGNQPQHF | TGCAGTGCTAGAGATAGGGGGACTGTTAGTTATGGCAATCAGCCCCAGCATTTT
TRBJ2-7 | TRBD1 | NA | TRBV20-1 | CSASRDRGREQYF | TGCAGTGCAAGCCGGGACAGGGGTCGGGAGCAGTACTTC
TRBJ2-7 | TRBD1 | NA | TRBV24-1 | CATSDPGQGYEQYF | TGTGCCACCAGTGATCCGGGACAGGGCTACGAGCAGTACTTC
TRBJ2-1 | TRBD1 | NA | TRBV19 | CASRGLWEQFF | TGTGCCAGCAGGGGGCTTTGGGAGCAGTTCTTC
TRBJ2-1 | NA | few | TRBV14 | CASSPLRSRGHEQFF | TGTGCCAGCAGCCCTCTCCGCTCGCGTGGCCATGAGCAGTTCTTC
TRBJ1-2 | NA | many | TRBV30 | CAEQQGSYGYTF | TGTGCTGAACAGCAGGGAAGCTATGGCTACACCTTC
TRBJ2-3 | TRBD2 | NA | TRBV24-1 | CATSDPGGPLTDTQYF | TGTGCCACCAGTGACCCGGGAGGGCCCCTCACAGATACGCAGTATTTT
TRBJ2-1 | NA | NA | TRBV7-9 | CASSLEALWDNEQFF | TGTGCCAGCAGCTTAGAGGCGCTATGGGACAATGAGCAGTTCTTC
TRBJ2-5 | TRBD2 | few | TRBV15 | CATSRGVAGREQETQYF | TGTGCCACCAGCAGAGGTGTGGCAGGGAGGGAGCAAGAGACCCAGTACTTC
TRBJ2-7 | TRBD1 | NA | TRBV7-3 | CASSSDRGHEQYF | TGTGCCAGCAGCTCGGACAGGGGACACGAGCAGTACTTC
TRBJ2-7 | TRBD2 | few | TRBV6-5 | CASSYSLTSVDYEQYF | TGTGCCAGCAGTTACTCGTTAACTAGCGTAGACTACGAGCAGTACTTC
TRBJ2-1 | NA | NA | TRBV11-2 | CASSSGRYNEQFF | TGTGCCAGCAGCTCCGGGCGTTACAATGAGCAGTTCTTC
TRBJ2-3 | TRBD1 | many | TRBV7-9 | CASSSVGTGTDTQYF | TGTGCCAGCAGCTCCGTGGGGACAGGGACAGATACGCAGTATTTT
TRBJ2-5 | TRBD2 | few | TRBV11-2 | CASRPSGGRETQYF | TGTGCCAGCAGGCCAAGCGGGGGGCGAGAGACCCAGTACTTC
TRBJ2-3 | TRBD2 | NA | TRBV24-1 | CATSDRGLADSTDTQYF | TGTGCCACCAGTGACCGTGGGCTAGCGGACTCCACAGATACGCAGTATTTT